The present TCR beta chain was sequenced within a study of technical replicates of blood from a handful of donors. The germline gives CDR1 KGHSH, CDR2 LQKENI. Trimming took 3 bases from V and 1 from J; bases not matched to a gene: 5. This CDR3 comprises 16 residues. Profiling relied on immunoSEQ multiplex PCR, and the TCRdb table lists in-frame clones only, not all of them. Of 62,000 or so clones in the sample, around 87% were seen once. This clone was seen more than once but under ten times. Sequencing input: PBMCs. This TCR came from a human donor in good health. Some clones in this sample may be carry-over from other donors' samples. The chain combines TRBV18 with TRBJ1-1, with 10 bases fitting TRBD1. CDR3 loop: CASSPKGQGSNTEAFF. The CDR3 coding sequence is TGTGCCAGCTCACCCAAGGGACAGGGGTCGAACACTGAAGCTTTCTTT.